The entry below describes one T cell receptor beta chain. Transcripts of RNA were the source for amplifying TCR beta CDR3 regions. Second-round multiplex PCR followed a first-round RT-PCR using HTBI primers. A single record per CDR3 protein comes from TCRdb applying MiXCR to the multiplex PCR reads. The sample consists of more than 1,000,000 distinct CDR3 sequences, about two fifths of them appearing once. This sample was taken from a study of Graves' ophthalmopathy and Graves' hyperthyroidism. CDR1 and CDR2 from the germline V gene are SGHTA and FQGNSA. There are 14 residues in the CDR3. This sequence joins TRBV7-2 and TRBJ1-6; the D is unclear. This TCR came from an adult man with Graves' hyperthyroidism. The source material was peripheral blood or thyroid tissue (not recorded which). The CDR3 DNA is TGTGCTAGCCTTCTCAAGCTGCGAAATTCACCCCTCCACTTT. It translates to CASLLKLRNSPLHF. Complete variable domain (other parts from reference TRBV7-2 and TRBJ1-6): GAGVSQSPSNKVTEKGKDVELRCDPISGHTALYWYRQSLGQGLEFLIYFQGNSAPDKSGLPSDRFSAERTGGSVSTLTIQRTQQEDSAVYLCASLLKLRNSPLHFGNGTRLTVT.